A single sample gave rise to the 26 T cell receptor beta chains below, sequenced in a study of blood T cell repertoires in COVID-19. The protocol was immunoSEQ multiplex PCR, while the TCRdb copy is restricted to in-frame clones and leaves out a portion. The sample has 100,000 or so clones, around 92% seen once. The specimen sequenced was peripheral blood. Receptors originate from a woman in her fifties or sixties with active COVID-19.

The chain employs TRBV5-4 and TRBJ2-1; TRBD2 matches at 7 bases. The V gene's germline CDR1 is SGHNT and CDR2 YYREEE (reference sequence). The trim removed 4 bases at V and 2 bases at J, leaving 6 bases unmatched. This CDR3 is 15 amino acids long. This CDR3 reads CASSPGLVTYNEQFF. DNA of the CDR3: TGTGCCAGCAGCCCTGGACTAGTAACCTACAATGAGCAGTTCTTC.

The CDR3, as DNA: TGTGCCAGTAGTATAGGGTCAGCTAACTATGGCTACACCTTC. Translating it yields CASSIGSANYGYTF. This chain links TRBV19 with TRBJ1-2, with D uncertain. V was shortened by 1 base and J by 0 bases, with 6 bases between the two germline ends. This CDR3 contains 14 residues. Looked up from germline, CDR1 is LNHDA and CDR2 is SQIVND (reference sequence).

This chain connects TRBV6-5 to TRBJ2-7, with 12 bases fitting TRBD2. The CDR3 is made up of 15 amino acids. After removal of 6 bases from V and 0 bases from J, the junction contained 3 bases not matched to a gene. The germline gives CDR1 MNHEY, CDR2 SVGAGI. DNA of the CDR3: TGTGCCAGCAGAATGACTAGCGGGAGCTCCTACGAGCAGTACTTC. It codes for CASRMTSGSSYEQYF.

The chain has TRBV3-1 (or the pseudogene TRBV3-2) and TRBJ1-2; perhaps TRBD1 as D (6 bases). Germline V gives CDR1 LGHDT, CDR2 YNNKEL (reference sequence). V was pared by 6 bases and J by 3 bases, with 14 bases between. The CDR3 sequence is 14 residues long. This CDR3 reads CASRQQGSHYGYTF. CDR3 sequence (DNA): TGTGCCAGCAGACAACAGGGTTCTCACTATGGCTACACCTTC.

The genes are TRBV6-5 and TRBJ2-7; TRBD2 matches 7 bases. CDR1 is MNHEY, CDR2 SVGAGI, per germline. This CDR3 spans 15 amino acids. With V trimmed by 0 bases and J by 5 bases, 7 bases remained unmatched. CDR3 region: CASSYSAGALDEQYF. CDR3 sequence (DNA): TGTGCCAGCAGTTACTCCGCGGGAGCTCTGGACGAGCAGTACTTC.

This sequence joins TRBV18 and TRBJ2-2; tentative D call: TRBD2 (6 bases). CDR3 size: 15 residues. Trimming took off 2 bases at V and 1 base at J, with 8 bases between the two ends. CDR1 KGHSH and CDR2 LQKENI come from the germline V gene. CDR3 in DNA: TGTGCCAGCTCACCAAGGGGACTGAACACCGGGGAGCTGTTTTTT. Amino acids: CASSPRGLNTGELFF.

A few counts support this clone. V and J are TRBV3-1 (or the pseudogene TRBV3-2) and TRBJ1-2; 7 bases are shared with TRBD1. Germline V lookup: CDR1 LGHDT, CDR2 YNNKEL (reference sequence). This CDR3 comprises 16 residues. V was pared by 3 bases and J by 1 base, with 8 bases of the junction left unmatched. CDR3 coding DNA: TGTGCCAGCAGCCAGGGACAGAGGACTTATAACTATGGCTACACCTTC. It yields the protein CASSQGQRTYNYGYTF.

This clone was seen only once. V gene TRBV5-1 combines with J gene TRBJ2-7; a possible D gene is TRBD2 (6 bases). Per the germline V gene, CDR1 is SGHRS and CDR2 is YFSETQ. The length of the CDR3 is 16 residues. The germline V and J ends were trimmed by 0 bases and 0 bases, with 13 bases remaining between them. CDR3 protein: CASSLATGLFSYEQYF. In nucleotides, the CDR3 is TGCGCCAGCAGCTTGGCAACGGGACTCTTCTCCTACGAGCAGTACTTC.

Regarding this clone: A read error may produce the germline difference seen at one junction end. This chain uses TRBV7-7 with TRBJ1-4; possibly TRBD1 for D (6 bases). Per germline, CDR1 SSHAT and CDR2 FNYEAQ (reference sequence). The CDR3 length is 14 residues. The CDR3 DNA follows: TGTGCTAGCAGTTCACAGGGAGTTAATGAAAAACTGTTTTTT. Protein: CASSSQGVNEKLFF.

V and J are TRBV10-2 and TRBJ2-1; D not certain. CDR1 and CDR2 from the germline V gene are WSHSY and SAAADI. The CDR3 covers 11 residues. V was pared by 6 bases and J by 6 bases, with 6 bases between. The DNA for the CDR3 is TGCGCCAGCAGCCGGTCCAATGAGCAGTTCTTC. This translates into CASSRSNEQFF.

CDR3 coding DNA: TGTGCCAGCAGTTACAGTGAGAATCAGCCCCAGCATTTT. As protein: CASSYSENQPQHF. The chain is built from TRBV6-5 and TRBJ1-5; D ambiguous. Trimming took off 2 bases at V and 4 bases at J, with 6 bases between the two ends. The CDR3 has 13 amino acids. The germline gives CDR1 MNHEY, CDR2 SVGAGI.

V usage is TRBV29-1 and J usage is TRBJ2-2; 7 nucleotides line up with TRBD1. The CDR3 sequence is 13 residues long. J gave up 2 bases and V 7 bases, and 4 bases lay outside the gene matches. The V gene's germline CDR1 is SQVTM and CDR2 ANQGSEA. This CDR3 reads CSAGDSNTGELFF. As DNA, the CDR3 is TGCAGCGCTGGGGACAGCAACACCGGGGAGCTGTTTTTT.

This clone has just a few counts. The chain employs TRBV7-2 and TRBJ1-4; tentative D call: TRBD1 (5 bases). V gave up 3 bases and J gave up 8 bases, with 13 bases separating them. The CDR3 is 14 amino acids. CDR1 is SGHTA, CDR2 FQGNSA, per germline. CDR3 nucleotide sequence: TGTGCCAGCAGCTTCCCAGGGAAGGACGAAAAACTGTTTTTT. The encoded protein is CASSFPGKDEKLFF.

V is TRBV28 and J is TRBJ1-2, with D possibly being TRBD1 (6 bases). CDR1 and CDR2 (germline): MDHEN, SYDVKM. This CDR3 spans 14 amino acids. Trimming took off 5 bases at V and 4 bases at J, with 14 bases between the two ends. The DNA of the CDR3 is TGTGCCAGCAGTACCGGGGACACTTCCTATGGCTACACCTTC. It specifies CASSTGDTSYGYTF.

The rearrangement links TRBV3-1 (or the pseudogene TRBV3-2) to TRBJ1-1, with D uncertain. CDR1 and CDR2 (germline): LGHDT, YNNKEL (reference sequence). The ends were cut back, 1 base at V and 5 bases at J, with 5 bases in the middle. CDR3 length: 12 residues. Here the CDR3 reads CASSQGETEAFF. As DNA, the CDR3 is TGTGCCAGCAGCCAAGGAGAGACTGAAGCTTTCTTT.

CDR3 protein: CASREQDRGGQPQHF. The CDR3 bases are TGTGCCAGCAGGGAGCAGGACAGGGGAGGGCAGCCCCAGCATTTT. This chain links TRBV2 with TRBJ1-5; TRBD1 aligns across 9 bases. Germline V gene sequence: CDR1 SNHLY, CDR2 FYNNEI. The J segment lost 7 bases and the V segment lost 6 bases, leaving 10 bases of the junction unmatched. The CDR3 is made up of 15 amino acids.

The chain recombines TRBV29-1 with TRBJ2-3, with 12 bases matching TRBD2. The V gene end was trimmed by 2 bases and the J gene end by 8 bases; junction bases not matched to a gene: 8. This CDR3 contains 15 residues. Per the germline V gene, CDR1 is SQVTM and CDR2 is ANQGSEA. The CDR3 is CSVELAGGAAGTQYF. In nucleotides, the CDR3 is TGCAGCGTTGAACTAGCGGGGGGGGCCGCGGGTACGCAGTATTTT.

This chain joins TRBV19 and TRBJ2-2; 9 nucleotides agree with TRBD2. The V and J ends lost 3 bases and 2 bases, in that order; junction bases with no gene match: 4. CDR1 is LNHDA, CDR2 SQIVND, per germline (reference sequence). The CDR3 runs to 16 residues. CDR3 coding DNA: TGTGCCAGTAGTATCTTAGCGGGAGTAAACACCGGGGAGCTGTTTTTT. It is translated as CASSILAGVNTGELFF.

The chain has TRBV9 and TRBJ1-1; tentatively, D is TRBD1 (6 bases). The ends were cut back, 2 bases at V and 2 bases at J, with 10 bases in the middle. The CDR3 runs 14 residues. Germline CDR1 reads SGDLS; CDR2 reads YYNGEE. The CDR3 loop reads CASSVSQGNTEAFF. The CDR3 DNA follows: TGTGCCAGCAGCGTGTCACAGGGAAACACTGAAGCTTTCTTT.

This clone turned up a few times. This chain links TRBV30 with TRBJ2-1; TRBD2 matches at 11 bases. This CDR3 has 15 residues. The V and J ends lost 7 bases and 5 bases, in that order; junction bases with no gene match: 10. The germline V gene has CDR1 GTSNPN and CDR2 SVGIG (reference sequence). CDR3 DNA sequence: TGTGCCTCGAGACAGAAGACTAGCGGGAACAATGAGCAGTTCTTC. Its translation is CASRQKTSGNNEQFF.

The chain couples TRBV11-2 to TRBJ1-2, with a possible D match to TRBD1 (6 bases). The CDR3 sequence is 17 residues long. CDR1 and CDR2 (germline): SGHAT, FQNNGV. Trimming stripped 5 bases from V and 3 bases from J, with 22 bases between. CDR3: CASSLAGGGRLYYGYTF. CDR3 bases: TGTGCCAGCAGCCTCGCCGGCGGGGGGCGCCTATACTATGGCTACACCTTC.

The chain links TRBV7-3 to TRBJ2-5, with a tentative D call TRBD2 (6 bases). This CDR3 has 13 amino acids. Germline assignment: CDR1 SGHTA and CDR2 FQGTGA. V lost 4 bases to trimming and J lost 7 bases, with 13 bases between them. The CDR3 is CASSSAGPGTQYF. In DNA, the CDR3 is TGTGCCAGCAGCTCAGCGGGTCCGGGGACCCAGTACTTC. The full variable domain, rest sourced from reference TRBV7-3 and TRBJ2-5, is GAGVSQTPSNKVTEKGKYVELRCDPISGHTALYWYRQSLGQGPEFLIYFQGTGAADDSGLPNDRFFAVRPEGSVSTLKIQRTERGDSAVYLCASSSAGPGTQYFGPGTRLLVL.

The J gene is TRBJ2-3, the V gene TRBV5-6; D gene uncertain. V was shortened by 2 bases and J by 0 bases, with 4 bases between the two germline ends. This CDR3 region has 13 residues. The germline gives CDR1 SGHDT, CDR2 YYEEEE. CDR3 region: CASSFLSTDTQYF. CDR3 coding DNA: TGTGCCAGCAGCTTCCTAAGCACAGATACGCAGTATTTT.

This clone occurred once. The chain uses TRBV5-1 and TRBJ2-2; 11 bases map to TRBD2. This CDR3 has 15 amino acids. The germline V gene encodes CDR1 SGHRS and CDR2 YFSETQ. Losses at the gene ends were 0 bases for V and 6 bases for J; bases not matched to a gene: 1. CDR3 nucleotides: TGCGCCAGCAGCTTGGCACTAGCGGGGGCCGGGGAGCTGTTTTTT. Translated, it gives CASSLALAGAGELFF.

This chain connects TRBV11-3 to TRBJ2-1, with D perhaps TRBD2 (6 bases). Germline CDR1 is SGHNT and CDR2 is YENEEA. V lost 5 bases and J 4 bases, leaving 15 bases between the germline ends. The CDR3 covers 15 residues. The CDR3 DNA follows: TGTGCCAGCAGCCCTATGGGGCTAGCGTACAATGAGCAGTTCTTC. Translated: CASSPMGLAYNEQFF.

V is TRBV7-8 and J is TRBJ1-5; 9 bases line up with TRBD1. The trim removed 7 bases at V and 7 bases at J, leaving 14 bases unmatched. From germline, CDR1 is SGHVS and CDR2 FQNEAQ. CDR3 length equals 16 residues. The CDR3 spells CASTLDRGQGLQPQHF. DNA for the CDR3: TGTGCCAGCACGTTAGACCGGGGACAGGGACTACAGCCCCAGCATTTT.